This is a list of T cell receptor beta chains from one sample in a study of blood T cells in healthy people across ages. TCRdb independently ran MiXCR on the 5' RACE reads; one entry per CDR3 protein. The table has 1.4 million or so distinct CDR3 sequences, roughly 43% seen once. Sequenced input: blood. The origin of the receptors is a woman aged 18-29 years in good health. Each CDR3 is given with its conserved first and last residue. The order of the fields is D gene, J gene, clone size, V gene, CDR3 protein, CDR3 DNA. The D gene is left open where the match is weak. For some rows the clone size is stated as once, few or many, or as a class when expanded; others skip it.

>NA|TRBJ1-2|few|TRBV6-5
CASSYSTRDYGYTF
TGTGCCAGCAGTTACTCGACCAGGGACTATGGCTACACCTTC
>TRBD2|TRBJ2-1|few|TRBV20-1
CSAHSPGLAASSSYNEQFF
TGCAGTGCCCACAGTCCGGGACTAGCGGCCTCGAGCTCCTACAATGAGCAGTTCTTC
>TRBD1|TRBJ2-1|NA|TRBV29-1
CSVGLFGDSHNEQFF
TGCAGCGTTGGGTTGTTCGGGGACAGCCACAATGAGCAGTTCTTC
>NA|TRBJ2-7|NA|TRBV14
CASSPVGGSFSHEQYF
TGTGCCAGCAGCCCCGTCGGCGGGTCTTTTTCCCACGAGCAGTACTTC
>NA|TRBJ1-1|few|TRBV25-1
CASSAKVNTEAFF
TGTGCCAGCAGTGCTAAAGTGAACACTGAAGCTTTCTTT
>NA|TRBJ2-7|NA|TRBV4-1
CASSQVRDSYNEQYF
TGCGCCAGCAGCCAAGTAAGGGACTCCTACAATGAGCAGTACTTC
>NA|TRBJ2-7|many|TRBV28
CASGRYEQYF
TGTGCCAGCGGCCGGTACGAGCAGTACTTC
>NA|TRBJ2-5|NA|TRBV6-2/TRBV6-3
CAVDRPEGTQYF
TGTGCCGTAGACAGGCCTGAAGGGACCCAGTACTTC
>NA|TRBJ1-1|NA|TRBV27
CASSGYWNTEAFF
TGTGCCAGCAGTGGGTACTGGAACACTGAAGCTTTCTTT
>TRBD2|TRBJ2-3|NA|TRBV7-2
CASIQPPGLTTDTQYF
TGTGCCAGCATCCAACCCCCGGGACTAACCACAGATACGCAGTATTTT
>NA|TRBJ1-4|NA|TRBV2
CASSETGVNEKLFF
TGTGCCAGCAGTGAGACAGGCGTTAATGAAAAACTGTTTTTT
>TRBD1|TRBJ2-7|few|TRBV29-1
CSVGRDRRGEQYF
TGCAGCGTTGGACGGGACAGGAGGGGCGAGCAGTACTTC
>TRBD1|TRBJ1-2|NA|TRBV20-1
CSARDRGLGYTF
TGCAGTGCAAGAGACAGGGGGCTTGGCTACACCTTC
>NA|TRBJ2-7|few|TRBV7-2
CASSLEQFNEQYF
TGTGCCAGCAGCTTAGAACAGTTTAACGAGCAGTACTTC
>NA|TRBJ1-1|few|TRBV29-1
CSVEEGWPTEAFF
TGCAGCGTTGAAGAAGGTTGGCCCACTGAAGCTTTCTTT
>NA|TRBJ2-7|NA|TRBV5-6
CASTSTDSYEQYF
TGTGCCAGCACCTCGACAGATTCCTACGAGCAGTACTTC
>TRBD1|TRBJ1-2|many|TRBV12-3/TRBV12-4
CASRSRDSLYGYTF
TGTGCCAGCAGGTCCCGGGACAGCCTTTATGGCTACACCTTC
>NA|TRBJ2-7|few|TRBV28
CASSSLSGGRNEQYF
TGTGCCAGCAGTTCCCTCTCAGGGGGGAGGAACGAGCAGTACTTC
>TRBD2|TRBJ2-7|NA|TRBV29-1
CSVVFSRGLAYNEQYF
TGCAGCGTTGTATTCTCCAGGGGACTAGCCTACAATGAGCAGTACTTC
>TRBD2|TRBJ2-1|NA|TRBV11-3
CASSLGTRFVNEQFF
TGTGCCAGCAGCTTAGGGACTAGATTTGTCAATGAGCAGTTCTTC
>NA|TRBJ2-5|NA|TRBV20-1
CSANRKDPKQYF
TGCAGTGCTAACCGGAAGGATCCAAAGCAGTACTTC
>NA|TRBJ1-5|NA|TRBV15
CATSRDPHQPQHF
TGTGCCACCAGCAGAGACCCCCACCAGCCCCAGCATTTT
>NA|TRBJ2-2|few|TRBV29-1
CSVEDSTGELFF
TGCAGCGTTGAAGATAGTACCGGGGAGCTGTTTTTT
>NA|TRBJ2-1|NA|TRBV7-2
CASSLVSVGYNEQFF
TGTGCCAGCAGCTTAGTGAGCGTGGGCTACAATGAGCAGTTCTTC
>NA|TRBJ2-7|NA|TRBV27
CASSLRRSRFYEQYF
TGTGCCAGCAGTCTCCGGCGTAGCCGATTCTACGAGCAGTACTTC
>NA|TRBJ2-1|NA|TRBV24-1
CATRLGKDEQFF
TGTGCCACCAGGCTGGGAAAAGATGAGCAGTTCTTC
>NA|TRBJ2-3|few|TRBV10-3
CATGGVSDTQYF
TGTGCCACCGGGGGAGTATCAGATACGCAGTATTTT
>NA|TRBJ2-5|few|TRBV2
CASRSLPAVLQETQYF
TGTGCCAGCAGATCCCTGCCTGCGGTACTTCAAGAGACCCAGTACTTC
>NA|TRBJ1-4|NA|TRBV7-9
CASSLERAPNEKLFF
TGTGCCAGCAGCTTAGAACGTGCACCTAATGAAAAACTGTTTTTT
>NA|TRBJ1-4|NA|TRBV6-1
CASRAGRREKLFF
TGTGCCAGCCGGGCGGGGCGGCGTGAAAAACTGTTTTTT
>NA|TRBJ2-1|NA|TRBV29-1
CSVEQAGASSYNEQFF
TGCAGCGTCGAACAGGCAGGGGCAAGCTCCTACAATGAGCAGTTCTTC
>NA|TRBJ1-2|few|TRBV20-1
CSARGTESYGYTF
TGCAGTGCTAGAGGGACAGAGTCCTATGGCTACACCTTC
>NA|TRBJ1-2|NA|TRBV14
CASSFGLFYGYTF
TGTGCCAGCAGCTTTGGACTATTTTATGGCTACACCTTC
>TRBD1|TRBJ1-2|once|TRBV12-3/TRBV12-4
CASSYDRAHGYAF
TGTGCCAGCAGTTACGACAGGGCTCATGGCTACGCCTTC
>NA|TRBJ1-2|NA|TRBV19
CASSIRRTIYGYTF
TGTGCCAGTAGTATAAGGCGGACCATCTATGGCTACACCTTC
>NA|TRBJ2-7|NA|TRBV6-6
CASSQSAVRNEQYF
TGTGCCAGCAGCCAGTCGGCGGTGCGGAACGAGCAGTACTTC
>TRBD2|TRBJ2-1|few|TRBV20-1
CSARDRRVAGGSAYNEQFF
TGCAGTGCTAGAGATAGGCGGGTAGCGGGGGGCTCGGCCTACAATGAGCAGTTCTTC
>NA|TRBJ2-6|many|TRBV28
CASRRGSGANVLTF
TGTGCCAGCAGAAGGGGTTCAGGGGCCAACGTCCTGACTTTC
>NA|TRBJ2-3|NA|TRBV29-1
CSAGGGRGGWDTQYF
TGCAGCGCCGGAGGTGGGAGAGGGGGGTGGGATACGCAGTATTTT
>NA|TRBJ2-5|NA|TRBV20-1
CSRRRGGQETQYF
TGCAGTAGGCGTAGGGGGGGGCAAGAGACCCAGTACTTC
>TRBD1|TRBJ2-1|few|TRBV12-3/TRBV12-4
CASRFLLRGRGLNAYNEQFF
TGTGCCAGCAGATTTCTTCTCCGGGGCAGGGGGTTAAATGCCTACAATGAGCAGTTCTTC